This entry lists 16 T cell receptor beta chains sequenced from one sample in a study of post-analysis software for immune sequencing data. The library was made from cDNA and included unique molecular identifiers. TCRdb independently ran MiXCR on the PCR reads; one entry per CDR3 protein. The top ten clones hold 4.6% of a sample with 650,000 to 850,000 distinct CDR3 sequences, approximately 50% of them seen once. Antigens for these TCRs are unknown. Study-wide results and caveats: Roughly 5 TRBV segments occurring more often in patients than controls included TRBV5-6, TRBV5-1 and TRBV20-1.

Sequenced material: blood. Receptors originate from a girl aged 10-17 years with multiple sclerosis.

This chain joins TRBV3-1 and TRBJ1-1, with D hard to call. The CDR3 totals 13 residues. The germline V gene has CDR1 LGHDT and CDR2 YNNKEL (reference sequence). V was clipped by 6 bases and J by 6 bases, with 14 bases between them. The CDR3 DNA sequence: TGTGCCAGCAGACTCAGCCGTTTAGCTGAAGCTTTCTTT. Protein sequence: CASRLSRLAEAFF.

The V and J genes are TRBV11-2 and TRBJ2-7; D is perhaps TRBD1 or TRBD2 (5 bases each). Trimming stripped 0 bases from V and 0 bases from J, with 15 bases between. Germline lookup yields CDR1 SGHAT and CDR2 FQNNGV. CDR3 length: 17 residues. The CDR3 loop reads CASSLDNRDRGSYEQYF. Written as DNA, the CDR3 is TGTGCCAGCAGCTTAGACAACCGGGACCGAGGCTCCTACGAGCAGTACTTC.

This clonotype was seen only a few times. This CDR3 is CASSQTGGVESPLHF. The CDR3 DNA reads as TGTGCCAGCAGCCAAACAGGGGGCGTAGAGTCACCCCTCCACTTT. V usage is TRBV3-1 and J usage is TRBJ1-6, with TRBD1 matching over 9 bases. The CDR3 totals 15 residues. Germline V gene lookup returns CDR1 LGHDT and CDR2 YNNKEL (reference sequence). J gave up 10 bases and V 2 bases, and 6 bases lay outside the gene matches.

This chain uses TRBV14 with TRBJ2-7; D call uncertain. V lost 4 bases and J lost 7, with 20 bases in between. This CDR3 is 15 amino acids long. Germline loops: CDR1 SGHDN, CDR2 FVKESK. CDR3 nucleotide sequence: TGTGCCAGCAGCCTCGCCGTGACATCTGCAAGGGAGCAGTACTTC. The encoded protein is CASSLAVTSAREQYF.

This rearrangement joins TRBV12-3 or TRBV12-4 to TRBJ2-4; tentatively, D is TRBD2 (6 bases). The J call may not be correct, given that the DNA end is closer to TRBJ2-7. There are 15 residues in the CDR3. The CDR3 loop reads CASSPERVSSYEQYF. CDR3 sequence (DNA): TGTGCCAGCAGTCCCGAGCGGGTAAGCTCCTACGAGCAGTACTTC.

V usage is TRBV6-5 and J usage is TRBJ1-2; D uncertain. The germline gives CDR1 MNHEY, CDR2 SVGAGI. CDR3 size: 14 residues. Trimming left V 6 bases short and J 0 bases short, with 11 bases between. The CDR3 loop is CASRGIKTNYGYTF. CDR3 DNA: TGTGCCAGCAGGGGGATCAAGACTAACTATGGCTACACCTTC.

The chain is built from TRBV7-7 and TRBJ2-1; 8 nucleotides line up with TRBD1. This CDR3 has 15 residues. CDR1 is SSHAT, CDR2 FNYEAQ, per germline (reference sequence). CDR3 sequence: CAGSRGQGSTYEQFF. As DNA, the CDR3 is TGTGCTGGCAGCCGAGGACAGGGCAGTACCTACGAGCAGTTCTTC.

The chain uses TRBV20-1 and TRBJ2-7; 7 bases map to TRBD2. CDR1 is DFQATT, CDR2 SNEGSKA, per germline (reference sequence). The V and J ends lost 3 bases and 0 bases, in that order; junction bases with no gene match: 11. The CDR3 covers 16 residues. The CDR3 bases are TGCAGTGCTAGTGCTAGCGGCCTCATGGGCTCCTACGAGCAGTACTTC. Its translation is CSASASGLMGSYEQYF.

This clonotype has a handful of counts. The V call is TRBV5-1, the J call TRBJ2-1; D is unresolved. V lost 4 bases and J lost 4, with 12 bases in between. Germline-derived CDR1 and CDR2 are SGHRS and YFSETQ. The CDR3 length is 14 residues. The CDR3 region is CASSRAQGYNEQFF. The CDR3 DNA is TGCGCCAGCAGCCGGGCCCAAGGGTACAATGAGCAGTTCTTC.

The chain joins TRBV6-1 to TRBJ2-4; weak D call: TRBD2 (6 bases). The assigned J gene may be wrong: the sequence end matches TRBJ2-7 better. This CDR3 is 15 amino acids long. Germline CDR1 is MNHNS and CDR2 is SASEGT. CDR3 amino acids: CASSEALAPTYEQYF. In DNA, the CDR3 is TGTGCCAGCAGTGAGGCTCTAGCGCCAACCTACGAGCAGTACTTC.

This clonotype was seen a few times. The chain carries TRBV5-1 and TRBJ2-7; TRBD1 matches at 8 bases. The V and J ends lost 6 bases and 1 base, in that order; junction bases with no gene match: 3. This CDR3 is built from 13 residues. CDR1 and CDR2 from the germline V gene are SGHRS and YFSETQ. The chain's CDR3 is CASTRTGSYEQYF. CDR3 coding DNA: TGCGCCAGCACCAGGACAGGGTCCTACGAGCAGTACTTC.

The CDR3 region has the DNA TGCGCCAGCAGCTTGGGCAGGGGGCACGAGACCCAGTACTTC. This sequence encodes CASSLGRGHETQYF. V gene TRBV5-1 combines with J gene TRBJ2-5; 8 bases agree with TRBD1. CDR3 length equals 14 residues. V shed 0 bases and J 5 bases; nucleotides not matched to a gene: 3. Germline CDR1 reads SGHRS; CDR2 reads YFSETQ. Full variable domain (outside the CDR3, taken from reference TRBV5-1 and TRBJ2-5): KAGVTQTPRYLIKTRGQQVTLSCSPISGHRSVSWYQQTPGQGLQFLFEYFSETQRNKGNFPGRFSGRQFSNSRSEMNVSTLELGDSALYLCASSLGRGHETQYFGPGTRLLVL.

The chain combines TRBV7-9 with TRBJ1-1, with a tentative D call TRBD1 (6 bases). The V gene lost 5 bases and the J gene lost 6 bases, with 16 bases spanning the gap. In germline, CDR1 is SEHNR, CDR2 FQNEAQ (reference sequence). The CDR3 has 14 amino acids. CDR3 protein: CASSGGGQLAEAFF. The DNA of the CDR3 is TGTGCCAGCAGCGGAGGTGGACAGCTGGCTGAAGCTTTCTTT.

The CDR3 DNA reads as TGTGCCAGCAGCGGACAGGACGGTCGGGACACTGAAGCTTTCTTT. Its translation is CASSGQDGRDTEAFF. The chain links TRBV6-5 to TRBJ1-1, with TRBD1 identical over 7 bases. This CDR3 spans 15 amino acids. In germline, CDR1 is MNHEY, CDR2 SVGAGI. With V trimmed by 6 bases and J by 3 bases, 10 bases remained unmatched.

The chain joins TRBV11-2 to TRBJ1-4; 8 bases align to TRBD1. After removal of 2 bases from V and 5 bases from J, the junction contained 4 bases not matched to a gene. The CDR3 length is 15 residues. The germline gives CDR1 SGHAT, CDR2 FQNNGV. CDR3 in DNA: TGTGCCAGCAGCTTACAGAGGACAGGGAATGAAAAACTGTTTTTT. Protein sequence: CASSLQRTGNEKLFF.

The table lists this clonotype with a few counts. The chain employs TRBV2 and TRBJ1-6; the D is unclear. The CDR3 is 15 amino acids. Trimming cost V 5 bases and J 6 bases, with 14 bases left between them. CDR1 and CDR2 (germline): SNHLY, FYNNEI. DNA for the CDR3: TGTGCCAGCAGTCCCCAGACAACGATTAATTCACCCCTCCACTTT. Translation: CASSPQTTINSPLHF.